A single sample gave rise to the 18 T cell receptor beta chains below, sequenced in a study of blood T cell repertoires in COVID-19. Method: immunoSEQ multiplex PCR; TCRdb's copy keeps in-frame clones and lacks some. The repertoire consists of some 150,000 clones, with around 83% occurring once and the leading ten covering approximately 16%. The sequencing input was PBMCs or T cells enriched from blood (not recorded which). Source of these receptors: a man aged 50 to 60 who had recovered from COVID-19.

This chain links TRBV15 with TRBJ1-2; 8 bases line up with TRBD1. Germline values: CDR1 LNHNV, CDR2 YYDKDF (reference sequence). V lost 2 bases and J lost 8; bases outside the gene matches: 4. This CDR3 contains 13 residues. CDR3 nucleotide sequence: TGTGCCACCAGCAGAACCGGACAGGGAGGCTACACCTTC. It encodes CATSRTGQGGYTF. The full variable domain, with the rest looked up from reference TRBV15 and TRBJ1-2, is DAMVIQNPRYQVTQFGKPVTLSCSQTLNHNVMYWYQQKSSQAPKLLFHYYDKDFNNEADTPDNFQSRRPNTSFCFLDIRSPGLGDTAMYLCATSRTGQGGYTFGSGTRLTVV.

This clone was counted between two and nine times. This chain connects TRBV28 to TRBJ1-1; TRBD1 agrees at 11 bases. Trimming took 2 bases from V and 8 from J; bases not matched to a gene: 13. This CDR3 contains 17 residues. The germline gives CDR1 MDHEN, CDR2 SYDVKM. This CDR3 reads CASSLARDRGNLLEAFF. The CDR3 DNA reads TGTGCCAGCAGTTTAGCCCGGGACAGGGGGAATCTCCTGGAAGCTTTCTTT.

The chain links TRBV27 to TRBJ1-6; no definite D call. This CDR3 is 16 amino acids long. The V gene's germline CDR1 is MNHEY and CDR2 SMNVEV (reference sequence). V lost 5 bases and J 1 base, leaving 12 bases between the germline ends. The CDR3 sequence: CASSPKVRSYNSPLHF. CDR3 DNA sequence: TGTGCCAGCAGTCCCAAGGTGCGGTCCTATAATTCACCCCTCCACTTT.

The chain joins TRBV2 to TRBJ1-2, with D tentatively TRBD1 (6 bases). CDR3 length: 12 amino acids. Germline CDR1 reads SNHLY; CDR2 reads FYNNEI. V lost 6 bases, J lost 4 bases, and 9 bases lay in between. The CDR3 nucleotides read TGTGCCAGCAGACAGGGTGCCTATGGCTACACCTTC. Amino acid sequence: CASRQGAYGYTF.

V and J are TRBV6-4 and TRBJ2-3; 8 nucleotides align to TRBD1. CDR3 size: 14 residues. Losses at the gene ends were 0 bases for V and 4 bases for J; bases not matched to a gene: 0. Germline V gives CDR1 MRHNA, CDR2 SNTAGT. The CDR3 DNA follows: TGTGCCAGCAGTGACTCACAGGGGGCAGATACGCAGTATTTT. Protein sequence: CASSDSQGADTQYF.

The chain uses TRBV7-9 and TRBJ2-1, with 8 bases identical to TRBD2. This CDR3 contains 15 residues. In germline, CDR1 is SEHNR, CDR2 FQNEAQ (reference sequence). The V gene end was trimmed by 2 bases and the J gene end by 5 bases; junction bases not matched to a gene: 5. The CDR3 is CASSLMRGANNEQFF. The CDR3 DNA sequence: TGTGCCAGCAGCTTAATGCGGGGGGCTAACAATGAGCAGTTCTTC.

This clone was seen just once. The V call is TRBV30, the J call TRBJ2-3; TRBD2 matches at 11 bases. The germline CDR1 and CDR2 sequences are GTSNPN and SVGIG (reference sequence). The CDR3 extends over 13 amino acids. J lost 6 bases, V lost 2 bases, and 1 base had no gene match. The CDR3 is CAWSRLAGDTQYF. As DNA, the CDR3 is TGTGCCTGGAGTAGACTAGCGGGGGATACGCAGTATTTT.

The rearrangement links TRBV6-5 to TRBJ1-2, with 9 bases matching TRBD1. From germline, CDR1 is MNHEY and CDR2 SVGAGI. CDR3 length equals 13 residues. Trimming at V came to 8 bases and at J to 7 bases, leaving 8 bases not matched to a gene. CDR3 bases: TGTGCCAGCGGGCAACAGGGGGCACTTGGCTACACCTTC. This encodes CASGQQGALGYTF.

The genes are TRBV30 and TRBJ1-1, with 8 bases aligning to TRBD1. CDR3 length: 12 residues. CDR1 is GTSNPN, CDR2 SVGIG, per germline (reference sequence). The junction had 6 bases not matched to a gene; V was cut back by 4 bases and J by 8 bases. CDR3 region: CAWNLRQGEAFF. The CDR3 DNA follows: TGTGCCTGGAATCTCCGACAGGGGGAAGCTTTCTTT.

The rearrangement uses TRBV18 and TRBJ2-7; 10 bases map to TRBD1. V was clipped by 2 bases and J by 2 bases; unmatched bases: 6. The length of the CDR3 is 16 residues. The germline V gene encodes CDR1 KGHSH and CDR2 LQKENI. The CDR3 DNA sequence: TGTGCCAGCTCACCAAGTCCGGGACAGGGGACCTACGAGCAGTACTTC. It yields the protein CASSPSPGQGTYEQYF. Full variable domain (missing parts from reference TRBV18 and TRBJ2-7): NAGVMQNPRHLVRRRGQEARLRCSPMKGHSHVYWYRQLPEEGLKFMVYLQKENIIDESGMPKERFSAEFPKEGPSILRIQQVVRGDSAAYFCASSPSPGQGTYEQYFGPGTRLTVT.

The V call is TRBV30, the J call TRBJ1-5; no definite D call. From germline, CDR1 is GTSNPN and CDR2 SVGIG (reference sequence). With 2 bases removed from V and 1 base from J, the gap between germline ends came to 9 bases. This CDR3 has 14 amino acids. The CDR3 sequence: CAWSRSASNQPQHF. CDR3 coding DNA: TGTGCCTGGAGTCGGTCCGCGAGCAATCAGCCCCAGCATTTT. Variable domain in full (rest from reference TRBV30 and TRBJ1-5): SQTIHQWPATLVQPVGSPLSLECTVEGTSNPNLYWYRQAAGRGLQLLFYSVGIGQISSEVPQNLSASRPQDRQFILSSKKLLLSDSGFYLCAWSRSASNQPQHFGDGTRLSIL.

The rearrangement uses TRBV3-1 (or the pseudogene TRBV3-2) and TRBJ1-2, with 8 bases fitting TRBD1. Germline lookup yields CDR1 LGHDT and CDR2 YNNKEL (reference sequence). The ends lost 4 bases at V and 4 bases at J; junction bases unmatched: 11. The CDR3 consists of 16 residues. The chain's CDR3 is CASSRYSDREAYGYTF. In DNA form, the CDR3 reads TGTGCCAGCAGCCGCTACTCGGACAGGGAAGCCTATGGCTACACCTTC.

This chain links TRBV6-5 with TRBJ1-5; perhaps TRBD1 as D (5 bases). In germline, CDR1 is MNHEY, CDR2 SVGAGI. CDR3 length: 15 amino acids. Trimming pared 6 bases from V and 2 bases from J, leaving 14 bases between. The CDR3 coding sequence is TGTGCCAGCAGCTCAACGGGGGACCGCAATCAGCCCCAGCATTTT. As protein: CASSSTGDRNQPQHF.

The V call is TRBV14, the J call TRBJ1-1; 9 bases are shared with TRBD1. Per germline, CDR1 SGHDN and CDR2 FVKESK. After removal of 4 bases from V and 0 bases from J, the junction contained 3 bases not matched to a gene. CDR3 length: 15 residues. This CDR3 is CASSPGTGMNTEAFF. CDR3 bases: TGTGCCAGCAGCCCGGGGACAGGGATGAACACTGAAGCTTTCTTT.

This clone was observed once. V and J are TRBV10-1 and TRBJ2-5; 7 bases align to TRBD1. Looked up from germline, CDR1 is WNHNN and CDR2 is SYGVQD (reference sequence). Trimming at V came to 8 bases and at J to 5 bases, leaving 5 bases not matched to a gene. CDR3 length equals 12 residues. CDR3 in amino acids: CASGTVRETQYF. The CDR3 DNA is TGCGCCAGCGGGACAGTAAGGGAGACCCAGTACTTC.

The V and J genes are TRBV25-1 and TRBJ2-5; TRBD2 is a possible D gene (5 bases). Trimming pared 5 bases from V and 5 bases from J, leaving 15 bases between. The CDR3 length is 14 residues. Looked up from germline, CDR1 is MGHDK and CDR2 is SYGVNS. CDR3 region: CASSSSGNGETQYF. CDR3 DNA sequence: TGTGCCAGCAGTAGCTCGGGGAACGGGGAGACCCAGTACTTC.

The V call is TRBV7-8, the J call TRBJ2-2; 8 nucleotides line up with TRBD1. V shed 2 bases and J 2 bases; nucleotides not matched to a gene: 7. From germline, CDR1 is SGHVS and CDR2 FQNEAQ. This CDR3 contains 17 residues. The CDR3 DNA reads as TGTGCCAGCAGCTTAATGAAGGCAGGGGGCAACACCGGGGAGCTGTTTTTT. It yields the protein CASSLMKAGGNTGELFF.

A few counts support this clone. V and J are TRBV19 and TRBJ1-5, with D tentatively TRBD1 (6 bases). Trimming stripped 4 bases from V and 11 bases from J, with 18 bases between. CDR1 is LNHDA, CDR2 SQIVND, per germline (reference sequence). The CDR3 is 14 amino acids. The CDR3 protein is CASSTRDTLETQHF. CDR3 sequence (DNA): TGTGCCAGTAGTACCCGGGACACCTTGGAAACCCAGCATTTT.